This passage covers 10 T cell receptor beta chains from one sample sequenced in a study of identical twins. From the 5' RACE reads, TCRdb called clonotypes with MiXCR, one entry per CDR3 protein. The sample has some 1,600,000 distinct CDR3 sequences, 32% seen once. The sample comprised cord blood. These receptors were obtained from a newborn girl in good health.

This clonotype appeared a few times. The J gene is TRBJ2-1, the V gene TRBV20-1; 12 nucleotides match TRBD2. Germline values: CDR1 DFQATT, CDR2 SNEGSKA (reference sequence). J lost 9 bases, V lost 3 bases, and 9 bases had no gene match. The CDR3 consists of 15 residues. The CDR3 DNA is TGCAGTGCTAGGGCCCCTGGACTAGCGGGACCTGAGCAGTTCTTC. Amino acid sequence: CSARAPGLAGPEQFF.

The chain couples TRBV9 to TRBJ2-7; possible D gene TRBD1, 5 bases. The J call may be faulty, since TRBJ2-4 better matches the DNA end. The CDR3 runs 15 residues. Germline values: CDR1 SGDLS, CDR2 YYNGEE. CDR3 loop: CASSDQGNVKNIQYF. DNA for the CDR3: TGTGCCAGCAGTGATCAGGGAAATGTCAAAAACATTCAGTACTTC.

This clonotype was counted a few times. This chain connects TRBV12-3 or TRBV12-4 to TRBJ2-7; D might be TRBD1 (6 bases). Deletions cut 0 bases from V and 0 bases from J, with 9 bases between. The CDR3 runs to 15 residues. The CDR3 region is CASSLADRPSYEQYF. CDR3 nucleotide sequence: TGTGCCAGCAGTTTAGCCGACAGGCCCTCCTACGAGCAGTACTTC.

This clonotype was seen a few times. V gene TRBV2 combines with J gene TRBJ1-2; possible D gene TRBD1, 5 bases. There are 12 residues in the CDR3. V lost 4 bases to trimming and J lost 5 bases, with 8 bases between them. The germline CDR1 and CDR2 sequences are SNHLY and FYNNEI. The CDR3 loop is CASSAGAYGYTF. The CDR3 coding sequence is TGTGCCAGCAGTGCCGGGGCTTATGGCTACACCTTC.

In regard to this clonotype: A much larger clone differs by one base, so this may be a read error. The chain has TRBV6-5 and TRBJ1-4, with 9 bases identical to TRBD1. V lost 4 bases to trimming and J lost 5 bases; unmatched junction nucleotides: 5. The germline V gene encodes CDR1 MNHEY and CDR2 SVGAGI. CDR3 size: 15 residues. DNA of the CDR3: TGTGCCAGCAGTTGCTCGGGACAGGGCAATGAAAAACTGTTTTTT. Its translation: CASSCSGQGNEKLFF.

The V gene is TRBV9, the J gene TRBJ2-1; a possible D gene is TRBD1 (6 bases). V shed 3 bases and J shed 4 bases, with 11 bases lying between them. Germline V gene lookup returns CDR1 SGDLS and CDR2 YYNGEE. The CDR3 consists of 14 residues. CDR3 bases: TGTGCCAGCAGCGCCATCGGACAGTACAATGAGCAGTTCTTC. Translating it yields CASSAIGQYNEQFF.

This clonotype was picked up many times. The junction departs from germline at one end; a sequencing error may be responsible. V and J are TRBV7-2 and TRBJ1-2; D remains ambiguous. The CDR3 length is 14 residues. CDR1 is SGHTA and CDR2 is FQGNSA in the germline V gene. CDR3 loop: CASSLAGAGYGYTF. CDR3 DNA sequence: TGTGCCAGCAGTTTAGCAGGTGCGGGATATGGCTACACCTTC. Filled out from reference TRBV7-2 and TRBJ1-2, the complete variable domain reads GAGVSQSPSNKVTEKGKDVELRCDPISGHTALYWYRQSLGQGLEFLIYFQGNSAPDKSGLPSDRFSAERTGGSVSTLTIQRTQQEDSAVYLCASSLAGAGYGYTFGSGTRLTVV.

The chain recombines TRBV20-1 with TRBJ1-1; possible D gene TRBD1, 5 bases. V was clipped by 1 base and J by 4 bases, with 16 bases between them. The CDR3 runs to 15 residues. The germline gives CDR1 DFQATT, CDR2 SNEGSKA (reference sequence). The CDR3 protein is CSARVGGRWSTEAFF. The CDR3 nucleotides read TGCAGTGCTAGAGTGGGGGGGAGGTGGAGCACTGAAGCTTTCTTT.

The chain is built from TRBV5-6 and TRBJ1-1; D ambiguous. V lost 4 bases and J lost 1, with 11 bases in between. Germline-derived CDR1 and CDR2 are SGHDT and YYEEEE. This CDR3 contains 14 residues. The CDR3 nucleotides are TGTGCCAGCAGCCCCCTAGTCCCGAACACTGAAGCTTTCTTT. Protein sequence: CASSPLVPNTEAFF.

This chain connects TRBV24-1 to TRBJ2-3; 8 bases align to TRBD1. Germline V gene sequence: CDR1 KGHDR, CDR2 SFDVKD. V gave up 5 bases and J gave up 1 base; unmatched junction bases: 4. CDR3 length: 15 residues. The DNA for the CDR3 is TGTGCCACCAGTGTAGGCAGGGGGCGCACAGATACGCAGTATTTT. Its translation: CATSVGRGRTDTQYF.